A selection of T cell receptor beta chains follows, all from one sample in a study of beta chain features in type 1 diabetes. Produced via immunoSEQ multiplex PCR; TCRdb's table is partial and in-frame only. The data hold fewer than 900,000 clones, with 15% to 20% observed a single time. The sequenced sample was naive CD4+ T cells from blood. The receptors derive from a woman between 18 and 29 years old in good health. CDR3s include the opening cysteine and the closing phenylalanine or tryptophan. A D gene is named only where the DNA matches it firmly. Clone size is not always given. Where it is, it says once, few, many or a class for expanded clones.

j_call | clone_size | v_call | d_call | cdr3_nt | cdr3_aa
TRBJ2-2 | few | TRBV6-6 | . | TGTGCCTCCGGGGGGCGGGACAGAGCGAACACCGGGGAGCTGTTTTTT | CASGGRDRANTGELFF
TRBJ2-4 | . | TRBV4-3 | . | TGCGCCAGCAGCCAATACCAACCTGGGGAGCGGACCAAAAACATTCAGTACTTC | CASSQYQPGERTKNIQYF
TRBJ2-3 | . | TRBV7-7 | TRBD1 | TGTGCTAGCAGCTTCGGGACAGGGAGTCCAGATACGCAGTATTTT | CASSFGTGSPDTQYF
TRBJ2-2 | few | TRBV7-8 | . | TGTGCCAGCAGCTTAGATTCTAGAATGGGCACCGGGGAGCTGTTTTTT | CASSLDSRMGTGELFF
TRBJ2-4 | few | TRBV6-6 | TRBD2 | TGTGCCAGCAGTCTGGGACTAGCGGCAAAAAACATTCAGTACTTC | CASSLGLAAKNIQYF
TRBJ2-3 | . | TRBV5-8 | . | TGTGCCAGCAGCTTGTATCTGTATGCCCGGGAATACACAGATACGCAGTATTTT | CASSLYLYAREYTDTQYF
TRBJ2-1 | few | TRBV19 | . | TGTGCCAGTAGTATAGGTCTCAATGAGCAGTTCTTC | CASSIGLNEQFF
TRBJ2-1 | . | TRBV4-2 | TRBD2 | TGTGCCAGCAGCTTACGGACTAGCATTGTTGAGCAGTTCTTC | CASSLRTSIVEQFF
TRBJ2-7 | . | TRBV7-6 | TRBD2 | TGTGCCAGCAGCCCCCGGACTAGCGGGAGCCCCCTAGACGAGCAGTACTTC | CASSPRTSGSPLDEQYF
TRBJ2-1 | few | TRBV6-6 | TRBD2 | TGTGCCAGCAGGAAAGGGACTAGCGGGAGTCGCAATGAGCAGTTCTTC | CASRKGTSGSRNEQFF
TRBJ1-1 | once | TRBV19 | . | TGTGCCAGTAGTATCTGGCAGGGTGGTGAAGCTTTCTTT | CASSIWQGGEAFF
TRBJ2-7 | few | TRBV6-5 | TRBD2 | TGTGCCAGCAGTTACTCGGTGGGAGGGTTCTACGAGCAGTACTTC | CASSYSVGGFYEQYF
TRBJ2-1 | few | TRBV20-1 | . | TGCAGTGCTGGACAGTACAATGAGCAGTTCTTC | CSAGQYNEQFF
TRBJ2-7 | few | TRBV7-3 | TRBD2 | TGTGCCAGCAGCTTTATTTCTCTTCGTGGCGGGAGGGCCGACGAGCAGTACTTC | CASSFISLRGGRADEQYF
TRBJ2-1 | . | TRBV7-2 | . | TGTGCCAGCAGCTTAGCTCATTCGTACAATGAGCAGTTCTTC | CASSLAHSYNEQFF
TRBJ2-5 | . | TRBV6-1 | . | TGTGCCAGCAGCGGCGGGCAGGGAGTGTTTGAGACCCAGTACTTC | CASSGGQGVFETQYF
TRBJ2-2 | . | TRBV13 | TRBD2 | TGTGCCAGCAGCTCTCTCGTAGGGGAGCAGGGGACTAGGCGTCGGACCGGGGAGCTGTTTTTT | CASSSLVGEQGTRRRTGELFF
TRBJ1-2 | . | TRBV4-3 | TRBD1 | TGCGCCAGCAGCCAAGACATCCCGGACAGGGAGTACTATGGCTACACCTTC | CASSQDIPDREYYGYTF
TRBJ2-1 | . | TRBV6-5 | . | TGTGCCAGCAGCCGCGAACTAGCTTCTTACAATGAGCAGTTCTTC | CASSRELASYNEQFF
TRBJ1-4 | few | TRBV7-9 | TRBD1 | TGTGCCAGCAGCTTTGGGACAGGGTGGGAAAAACTGTTTTTT | CASSFGTGWEKLFF
TRBJ2-2 | . | TRBV27 | . | TGTGCCAGCAGTTTATGGGGCGACCGCCCTAGCGGGGAGCTGTTTTTT | CASSLWGDRPSGELFF
TRBJ2-6 | . | TRBV11-1 | . | TGTGCCAGCAGCTTTGAATCTTTTGGAGCCAACGTCCTGACTTTC | CASSFESFGANVLTF
TRBJ1-5 | . | TRBV27 | . | TGTGCCAGCAGTCTAAGGGGTTTCAATCAGCCCCAGCATTTT | CASSLRGFNQPQHF
TRBJ1-3 | few | TRBV2 | . | TGTGCCAGCCAGGCCGAGACAGGAAACACCATATATTTT | CASQAETGNTIYF
TRBJ2-7 | . | TRBV2 | . | TGTGCCAGCATGGGCGGTAGGCGGGAGCAGTACTTC | CASMGGRREQYF
TRBJ1-1 | . | TRBV5-1 | . | TGCGCCAGCAGCTCCCTGCTCGGCGTTGGCACTGAAGCTTTCTTT | CASSSLLGVGTEAFF
TRBJ1-2 | . | TRBV9 | . | TGTGCCAGCAGCGCTCGGGACGGTCACGAAGGCTACACCTTC | CASSARDGHEGYTF
TRBJ2-1 | . | TRBV28 | TRBD1 | TGTGCCAGCAGTTGGGACAGGGCGGCACCCTACAATGAGCAGTTCTTC | CASSWDRAAPYNEQFF
TRBJ2-7 | few | TRBV7-8 | . | TGTGCCAGCAGCTTACGTCGGTTGGGGGCCAACGAGCAGTACTTC | CASSLRRLGANEQYF
TRBJ2-2 | . | TRBV15 | . | TGTGCCACCGGAATACTGGGCACCGGGGAGCTGTTTTTT | CATGILGTGELFF
TRBJ1-5 | few | TRBV28 | . | TGTGCCAGCAGCGTGGGATGGGGCCTTCAGCCCCAGCATTTT | CASSVGWGLQPQHF
TRBJ1-5 | few | TRBV15 | TRBD1 | TGTGCCACCAGCAGAGATGCCGCAGGGGGCCAGCCCCAGCATTTT | CATSRDAAGGQPQHF
TRBJ1-5 | . | TRBV6-5 | . | TGTGCCAGCAGTTACACCACAGGTAGCAATCAGCCCCAGCATTTT | CASSYTTGSNQPQHF
TRBJ2-1 | . | TRBV7-6 | . | TGTGCCAGCAGCCCTGGGGCGGGTGAGCAGTTCTTC | CASSPGAGEQFF
TRBJ2-2 | . | TRBV9 | . | TGTGCCAGCAGCGTAGCATGGGGATCGAACACCGGGGAGCTGTTTTTT | CASSVAWGSNTGELFF
TRBJ2-7 | few | TRBV4-2 | TRBD2 | TGTGCCAGCAGCCTTAATCCGGGACTAGCGGGAGGACCAACCTACTCCTACGAGCAGTACTTC | CASSLNPGLAGGPTYSYEQYF
TRBJ1-2 | few | TRBV19 | . | TGTGCCAGTAGTATACCAGGGGCTCCTGGTGGCTACACCTTC | CASSIPGAPGGYTF
TRBJ2-5 | . | TRBV5-1 | . | TGCGCCAGCAGCTTTCCGGGACAAGAGACCCAGTACTTC | CASSFPGQETQYF
TRBJ2-7 | few | TRBV7-2 | TRBD1 | TGTGCCAGCAGCGTCCGAACCTGGGACAGGGAGTCTCACGAGCAGTACTTC | CASSVRTWDRESHEQYF
TRBJ1-4 | . | TRBV2 | . | TGTGCCAGCCGCCCCGACAGTGGTAATGAAAAACTGTTTTTT | CASRPDSGNEKLFF
TRBJ1-5 | . | TRBV19 | . | TGTGCCAGTAGTATCCAGGGGTTCAGCAATCAGCCCCAGCATTTT | CASSIQGFSNQPQHF
TRBJ2-5 | few | TRBV11-2 | TRBD2 | TGTGCCAGCAGCTCGCGGACTAGCGGGGTCGGGGAGACCCAGTACTTC | CASSSRTSGVGETQYF
TRBJ2-3 | few | TRBV19 | TRBD1 | TGTGCCAGTAGTGTTGGACAGGGATGGACAGATACGCAGTATTTT | CASSVGQGWTDTQYF